Sequencing of this T cell receptor (beta chain) was carried out in a study of blood T cell repertoires in COVID-19. The wider study: There were acute and convalescent COVID-19 samples, and they came from the United States, Italy and Spain. Sources were T cells, B-cell-depleted T cells, or PBMCs; the material itself was cDNA or gDNA.

In the source study's methods: Amplification with reference gene primers provided the estimates of nucleated cell counts. Only in-frame clones appear in the TCRdb table, and some are missing; sequencing was by immunoSEQ multiplex PCR. V, J and clone size are those of that table, while D and trimming were read from the DNA. The table lists over 75,000 clones, 84% of them singletons. V lost 0 bases to trimming and J lost 6 bases; unmatched junction nucleotides: 8. The CDR3 contains 15 residues. Germline V gene sequence: CDR1 SGDLS, CDR2 YYNGEE. The TCR comes from a woman between 50 and 59 years old with acute or convalescent COVID-19. The chain employs TRBV9 and TRBJ1-1; 7 nucleotides agree with TRBD1. Sequencing was performed on peripheral blood. CDR3 in DNA: TGTGCCAGCAGCGTAGCTACAGGGGCCCGGGCTGAAGCTTTCTTT. Translation gives CASSVATGARAEAFF. The full variable domain, rest sourced from reference TRBV9 and TRBJ1-1, is DSGVTQTPKHLITATGQRVTLRCSPRSGDLSVYWYQQSLDQGLQFLIQYYNGEERAKGNILERFSAQQFPDLHSELNLSSLELGDSALYFCASSVATGARAEAFFGQGTRLTVV.